Listed below are T cell receptor beta chains from one sample, sequenced in a study of early T cells in non-severe SARS-CoV-2 infection. TCRdb re-derived calls from the 5' RACE reads in MiXCR, one entry per CDR3 protein. This table holds 120,000 or so distinct CDR3 sequences, roughly 13% found once. The specimen comprised whole blood, sampled at baseline. All receptors come from an adult who was a healthcare worker with PCR-confirmed SARS-CoV-2 infection or an uninfected control (not recorded which). CDR3s include the opening cysteine and the closing phenylalanine or tryptophan. Each record gives: V gene, J gene, clone size, D gene, CDR3 DNA, CDR3 protein. D genes are given only for firm matches. Rows give clone size only sometimes, using once, few, many, or a class for an expanded clone.

v_gene: TRBV6-5; j_gene: TRBJ1-1; abundance: few; d_gene: -; CDR3nt: TGTGCCAGCAGTTACTCGTCCCTAGCTGAAGCTTTCTTT; CDR3aa: CASSYSSLAEAFF
v_gene: TRBV5-4; j_gene: TRBJ2-3; abundance: -; d_gene: TRBD1; CDR3nt: TGTGCCAGCAGCCTAAGGGACAGGGGAACAGATACGCAGTATTTT; CDR3aa: CASSLRDRGTDTQYF
v_gene: TRBV10-3; j_gene: TRBJ2-7; abundance: many; d_gene: -; CDR3nt: TGTGCCATCAGTGAAAGAGGCGCCAGCTCCTACGAGCAGTACTTC; CDR3aa: CAISERGASSYEQYF
v_gene: TRBV19; j_gene: TRBJ2-7; abundance: -; d_gene: -; CDR3nt: TGTGCCAGTAGTACCCCCGGGACCTCCTACGAGCAGTACTTC; CDR3aa: CASSTPGTSYEQYF
v_gene: TRBV7-9; j_gene: TRBJ2-3; abundance: -; d_gene: TRBD2; CDR3nt: TGTGCCAGCAGCTCTCGGACTAGCGGGAACACAGATACGCAGTATTTT; CDR3aa: CASSSRTSGNTDTQYF
v_gene: TRBV3-1; j_gene: TRBJ2-5; abundance: many; d_gene: -; CDR3nt: TGTGCCAGCAGGCGACAAGAGACCCAGTACTTC; CDR3aa: CASRRQETQYF
v_gene: TRBV9; j_gene: TRBJ2-7; abundance: -; d_gene: -; CDR3nt: TGTGCCAGCAGCGTAGGCCTGGACTACGAGCAGTACTTC; CDR3aa: CASSVGLDYEQYF
v_gene: TRBV7-9; j_gene: TRBJ2-7; abundance: -; d_gene: TRBD1; CDR3nt: TGTGCCAGCAGCTGGACAGGGGACGAGCAGTACTTC; CDR3aa: CASSWTGDEQYF
v_gene: TRBV29-1; j_gene: TRBJ2-1; abundance: many; d_gene: TRBD2; CDR3nt: TGCAGCGTTGAATGGGGGAGGGCCGGCAATGAGCAGTTCTTC; CDR3aa: CSVEWGRAGNEQFF
v_gene: TRBV7-2; j_gene: TRBJ2-5; abundance: many; d_gene: -; CDR3nt: TGTGCCAGCAGCCCTTCCCCTGGGACCCAGTACTTC; CDR3aa: CASSPSPGTQYF
v_gene: TRBV9; j_gene: TRBJ1-3; abundance: -; d_gene: -; CDR3nt: TGTGCCAGCAGCGAACGACCAGATTCTGGAAACACCATATATTTT; CDR3aa: CASSERPDSGNTIYF
v_gene: TRBV6-2/TRBV6-3; j_gene: TRBJ2-5; abundance: many; d_gene: TRBD2; CDR3nt: TGTGCCAGCAGTTACCCATTAGGACGAGCGGGGGAGATAGAGACCCAGTACTTC; CDR3aa: CASSYPLGRAGEIETQYF
v_gene: TRBV5-1; j_gene: TRBJ2-5; abundance: -; d_gene: -; CDR3nt: TGCGCCAGCAGCTTGGGGGTTAGCGCTGAGACCCAGTACTTC; CDR3aa: CASSLGVSAETQYF
v_gene: TRBV12-3/TRBV12-4; j_gene: TRBJ2-1; abundance: -; d_gene: TRBD1; CDR3nt: TGTGCCAGCAGATCAACAGGGGCTGGAGAGCAGTTCTTC; CDR3aa: CASRSTGAGEQFF
v_gene: TRBV27; j_gene: TRBJ2-7; abundance: few; d_gene: -; CDR3nt: TGTGCCAGTAGTTTATGGAGCAACGAGCAGTACTTC; CDR3aa: CASSLWSNEQYF
v_gene: TRBV19; j_gene: TRBJ2-7; abundance: few; d_gene: TRBD2; CDR3nt: TGTGCCAGTAGTATCGCCCCAGCGGGAGGGCCTAGCGACGAGCAGTACTTC; CDR3aa: CASSIAPAGGPSDEQYF
v_gene: TRBV6-6; j_gene: TRBJ2-7; abundance: few; d_gene: -; CDR3nt: TGTGCCAGCAGTTACTCGAAAACCTACGAGCAGTACTTC; CDR3aa: CASSYSKTYEQYF
v_gene: TRBV5-1; j_gene: TRBJ2-7; abundance: many; d_gene: -; CDR3nt: TGCGCCAGCAGCCCCGGGACGATTAACTACGAGCAGTACTTC; CDR3aa: CASSPGTINYEQYF
v_gene: TRBV6-6; j_gene: TRBJ1-2; abundance: few; d_gene: -; CDR3nt: TGTGCCAGCAGTTACGCCGACTGGGGCTACACCTTC; CDR3aa: CASSYADWGYTF
v_gene: TRBV7-9; j_gene: TRBJ2-2; abundance: few; d_gene: TRBD2; CDR3nt: TGTGCCAGCAGCTTGGGACTAGCGCGGACCGGGGAGCTGTTTTTT; CDR3aa: CASSLGLARTGELFF
v_gene: TRBV6-5; j_gene: TRBJ1-1; abundance: few; d_gene: -; CDR3nt: TGTGCCAGCAGTTACTCGTCGGGACCGAACACTGAAGCTTTCTTT; CDR3aa: CASSYSSGPNTEAFF
v_gene: TRBV5-1; j_gene: TRBJ1-6; abundance: -; d_gene: -; CDR3nt: TGCGCCAGCAGCTTGGAGTGGCAGGGGAATTCACCCCTCCACTTT; CDR3aa: CASSLEWQGNSPLHF
v_gene: TRBV30; j_gene: TRBJ2-1; abundance: few; d_gene: TRBD2; CDR3nt: TGTGCCTGGAGTGTTGGAGTACTAGCGGCTTCCTACAATGAGCAGTTCTTC; CDR3aa: CAWSVGVLAASYNEQFF
v_gene: TRBV9; j_gene: TRBJ2-3; abundance: -; d_gene: -; CDR3nt: TGTGCCAGCAGCGTAGCTGTGGGTAGTGGGGTCACAGATACGCAGTATTTT; CDR3aa: CASSVAVGSGVTDTQYF
v_gene: TRBV27; j_gene: TRBJ1-3; abundance: -; d_gene: -; CDR3nt: TGTGCCAGCAGTTTAAGGGGCCGCGTGGCTGGAAACACCATATATTTT; CDR3aa: CASSLRGRVAGNTIYF
v_gene: TRBV2; j_gene: TRBJ2-5; abundance: -; d_gene: TRBD1; CDR3nt: TGTGCCAGCAGTGGGACAGGGGCGAGGGAGACCCAGTACTTC; CDR3aa: CASSGTGARETQYF
v_gene: TRBV6-6; j_gene: TRBJ1-4; abundance: many; d_gene: TRBD1; CDR3nt: TGTGCCAGCAGTTACCCCGGGACAGGGAGCGTGAATGAAAAACTGTTTTTT; CDR3aa: CASSYPGTGSVNEKLFF
v_gene: TRBV30; j_gene: TRBJ1-5; abundance: -; d_gene: TRBD1; CDR3nt: TGTGCCTGGAGTGTCCAGGGGGGCCAGCCCCAGCATTTT; CDR3aa: CAWSVQGGQPQHF
v_gene: TRBV30; j_gene: TRBJ1-1; abundance: once; d_gene: -; CDR3nt: TGTGCCGCCGGACAGTTAGAAGCTTTCTTT; CDR3aa: CAAGQLEAFF
v_gene: TRBV28; j_gene: TRBJ1-1; abundance: many; d_gene: -; CDR3nt: TGTGCCAGCAGTTTATTCGGGGGAAGTGGCACTGAAGCTTTCTTT; CDR3aa: CASSLFGGSGTEAFF
v_gene: TRBV7-6; j_gene: TRBJ1-1; abundance: many; d_gene: -; CDR3nt: TGTGCCAGCAGCTTTGAGGGGGGAGCTGAAGCTTTCTTT; CDR3aa: CASSFEGGAEAFF
v_gene: TRBV2; j_gene: TRBJ2-7; abundance: -; d_gene: TRBD2; CDR3nt: TGTGCCAGCAGGACTAGCGGGGCATTGTACGAGCAGTACTTC; CDR3aa: CASRTSGALYEQYF
v_gene: TRBV18; j_gene: TRBJ1-6; abundance: few; d_gene: -; CDR3nt: TGTGCCAGCTCACCCTACCTGGAAAATTCACCCCTCCACTTT; CDR3aa: CASSPYLENSPLHF
v_gene: TRBV3-1; j_gene: TRBJ2-7; abundance: few; d_gene: -; CDR3nt: TGTGCCAGCAGCCAAGAGGCAAGGGACACCTACGAGCAGTACTTC; CDR3aa: CASSQEARDTYEQYF
v_gene: TRBV19; j_gene: TRBJ2-7; abundance: -; d_gene: TRBD2; CDR3nt: TGTGCCAGTAGTTATACGGGGGGGCGGGAGCAGTACTTC; CDR3aa: CASSYTGGREQYF
v_gene: TRBV28; j_gene: TRBJ2-1; abundance: -; d_gene: -; CDR3nt: TGTGCCAGCAGTTCCCCAGGTAGGGGCAGGACCTACAATGAGCAGTTCTTC; CDR3aa: CASSSPGRGRTYNEQFF
v_gene: TRBV6-5; j_gene: TRBJ2-7; abundance: many; d_gene: -; CDR3nt: TGTGCCAGCAGTTACTCGGGCAGGAGGGGCGAGCAGTACTTC; CDR3aa: CASSYSGRRGEQYF
v_gene: TRBV20-1; j_gene: TRBJ2-1; abundance: many; d_gene: -; CDR3nt: TGCAGTGCTAGAAGGGGGACTCACTCCTACAATGAGCAGTTCTTC; CDR3aa: CSARRGTHSYNEQFF
v_gene: TRBV20-1; j_gene: TRBJ1-1; abundance: many; d_gene: -; CDR3nt: TGCAGTGCTAGGGTAGGGAACACTGAAGCTTTCTTT; CDR3aa: CSARVGNTEAFF
v_gene: TRBV20-1; j_gene: TRBJ2-2; abundance: -; d_gene: TRBD1; CDR3nt: TGCAGTGCTATTAACCAGGGGGCGCGGGCCGGGGAGCTGTTTTTT; CDR3aa: CSAINQGARAGELFF
v_gene: TRBV7-9; j_gene: TRBJ2-3; abundance: many; d_gene: -; CDR3nt: TGTGCCAGCAGCCCAAAGGGTCCAGATACGCAGTATTTT; CDR3aa: CASSPKGPDTQYF
v_gene: TRBV5-1; j_gene: TRBJ1-1; abundance: few; d_gene: -; CDR3nt: TGCGCCAGCAGCGGGGATCTGGGGGCCATGAACACTGAAGCTTTCTTT; CDR3aa: CASSGDLGAMNTEAFF
v_gene: TRBV27; j_gene: TRBJ2-3; abundance: -; d_gene: -; CDR3nt: TGTGCCAGCAGTTTCCGGAGCACAGATACGCAGTATTTT; CDR3aa: CASSFRSTDTQYF
v_gene: TRBV28; j_gene: TRBJ1-2; abundance: few; d_gene: -; CDR3nt: TGTGCCAGCAGTCCCCGCGATGGCTACACCTTC; CDR3aa: CASSPRDGYTF
v_gene: TRBV12-3/TRBV12-4; j_gene: TRBJ2-3; abundance: -; d_gene: TRBD2; CDR3nt: TGTGCCAGCAGGTTAGCGGGGGGGCCGGACGATACGCAGTATTTT; CDR3aa: CASRLAGGPDDTQYF
v_gene: TRBV28; j_gene: TRBJ2-7; abundance: few; d_gene: -; CDR3nt: TGTGCCAGCAGTTTGACGCAGGCCCGAGCCTACGAGCAGTACTTC; CDR3aa: CASSLTQARAYEQYF
v_gene: TRBV5-4; j_gene: TRBJ2-3; abundance: many; d_gene: TRBD2; CDR3nt: TGTGCCAGCAGCTCCCCGACTAGCGGGGGCACAGATACGCAGTATTTT; CDR3aa: CASSSPTSGGTDTQYF
v_gene: TRBV24-1; j_gene: TRBJ2-4; abundance: -; d_gene: -; CDR3nt: TGTGCCACCAGTGACCCTACAACAGGGAACATTCAGTACTTC; CDR3aa: CATSDPTTGNIQYF
v_gene: TRBV13; j_gene: TRBJ2-5; abundance: few; d_gene: -; CDR3nt: TGTGCCAGCGCCGTGGGGGGATCGACCCAGTACTTC; CDR3aa: CASAVGGSTQYF
v_gene: TRBV5-1; j_gene: TRBJ1-5; abundance: -; d_gene: -; CDR3nt: TGCGCCAGCAGCTTGTCCAGTAGCCAGCCCCAGCATTTT; CDR3aa: CASSLSSSQPQHF
v_gene: TRBV9; j_gene: TRBJ2-2; abundance: many; d_gene: -; CDR3nt: TGTGCCAGCACTGGGGTGAACACCGGGGAGCTGTTTTTT; CDR3aa: CASTGVNTGELFF
v_gene: TRBV6-6; j_gene: TRBJ1-1; abundance: -; d_gene: -; CDR3nt: TGTGCCGGCGCTCCTCCGGGACACAGTAACACTGAAGCTTTCTTT; CDR3aa: CAGAPPGHSNTEAFF
v_gene: TRBV9; j_gene: TRBJ2-2; abundance: many; d_gene: -; CDR3nt: TGTGCCAGCAGCGTAGAAGGCAGTCCGAACACCGGGGAGCTGTTTTTT; CDR3aa: CASSVEGSPNTGELFF
v_gene: TRBV2; j_gene: TRBJ1-1; abundance: many; d_gene: -; CDR3nt: TGTGCCAGCGGCGGACAGAACGAAGCTTTCTTT; CDR3aa: CASGGQNEAFF
v_gene: TRBV12-5; j_gene: TRBJ2-2; abundance: few; d_gene: TRBD1; CDR3nt: TGTGCTAGTGCCCCGGGACAGGGGGATCTCCGGGAGCTGTTTTTT; CDR3aa: CASAPGQGDLRELFF
v_gene: TRBV7-3; j_gene: TRBJ2-5; abundance: many; d_gene: -; CDR3nt: TGTGCCAGCAGCATGGGTGCCCAAGAGACCCAGTACTTC; CDR3aa: CASSMGAQETQYF
v_gene: TRBV7-2; j_gene: TRBJ1-3; abundance: -; d_gene: -; CDR3nt: TGTGCCAGCAGCTTGGGGCCTCCCTCTGGAAACACCATATATTTT; CDR3aa: CASSLGPPSGNTIYF